Following are 7 T cell receptor beta chains from one sample sequenced in a study of regulatory T cells in long-lasting Graves disease. Time point defined: newly diagnosed GD, antithyroid drugs for less than 3 months. There was RNA extracted from PBMCs, and the TCR library was made from it. Investigators prepared the TCR beta libraries by applying iRepertoire HTBI primers and Arm-PCR of CDR3 regions. A single record per CDR3 protein comes from TCRdb applying MiXCR to the multiplex PCR reads. Among hundreds of thousands of distinct CDR3 sequences listed, roughly a sixth were seen once. The sample consisted of peripheral blood mononuclear cells (PBMCs), taken at new diagnosis, from a patient treated with antithyroid drugs. These receptors originate from a female donor with Graves disease.

J is TRBJ1-2 and V is TRBV29-1; D unresolved. Per the germline V gene, CDR1 is SQVTM and CDR2 is ANQGSEA. The V and J ends lost 3 bases and 9 bases respectively, with 8 bases between them. This CDR3 contains 10 residues. CDR3 bases: TGCAGCGTTGACACCGGGAGCTACACCTTC. Translated, it gives CSVDTGSYTF.

This clonotype was seen many times. V is TRBV12-5 and J is TRBJ2-5; TRBD1 agrees at 10 bases. The V gene's germline CDR1 is LGHNT and CDR2 FRNRAP. Trimming at V came to 5 bases and at J to 5 bases, leaving 8 bases not matched to a gene. This CDR3 region has 15 residues. Here the CDR3 reads CASGAGTGARETQYF. The CDR3 DNA follows: TGTGCTAGTGGTGCAGGGACAGGGGCCAGGGAGACCCAGTACTTC.

In this sample, this clonotype turned up many times. CDR3 loop: CASSIRLGDFTGNEQFF. CDR3 bases: TGTGCCAGCAGTATCCGACTAGGGGACTTCACGGGGAATGAGCAGTTCTTC. V usage is TRBV12-3 or TRBV12-4 and J usage is TRBJ2-1, with D maybe TRBD2 (6 bases). V lost 5 bases and J lost 7, with 24 bases in between. The CDR3 consists of 17 residues.

This clonotype has at least ten counts. This sequence joins TRBV24-1 and TRBJ1-2; the D is unclear. Germline V lookup: CDR1 KGHDR, CDR2 SFDVKD. The CDR3 extends over 14 amino acids. Trimming took off 4 bases at V and 2 bases at J, with 10 bases between the two ends. The CDR3 nucleotides read TGTGCCACCAGTGAGTCACAGAGAAACTATGGCTACACCTTC. Amino acid sequence: CATSESQRNYGYTF.

This clonotype was counted many times. The chain uses TRBV6-5 and TRBJ1-2; no reliable D call. CDR3 length: 14 amino acids. Trimming stripped 6 bases from V and 0 bases from J, with 11 bases between. CDR1 is MNHEY, CDR2 SVGAGI, per germline. The CDR3 loop is CASRYTEANYGYTF. DNA of the CDR3: TGTGCCAGCAGATACACAGAAGCTAACTATGGCTACACCTTC.

The sample holds many counts of this clonotype. The rearrangement uses TRBV20-1 and TRBJ1-5; D is undetermined. Between the trimmed V and J ends, which lost 8 bases and 4 bases, there was a span of 18 bases. The CDR3 sequence is 14 residues long. CDR1 DFQATT and CDR2 SNEGSKA come from the germline V gene (reference sequence). CDR3: CSTISTLANQPQHF. Here the CDR3 DNA reads TGCAGTACAATCTCGACCCTTGCTAATCAGCCCCAGCATTTT.

The chain has TRBV7-2 and TRBJ2-7; the D is unclear. The CDR3 runs 15 residues. Per germline, CDR1 SGHTA and CDR2 FQGNSA. V lost 2 bases to trimming and J lost 3 bases, with 14 bases between them. The CDR3 spells CASSLSQNEIYEQYF. The CDR3 region has the DNA TGTGCCAGCAGCTTATCGCAAAATGAAATCTACGAGCAGTACTTC.